This T cell receptor (beta chain) was identified in a study of early T cells in non-severe SARS-CoV-2 infection. Study overall: The sequenced material was bulk RNA from unsorted whole blood, and its chains were unpaired.

The TCR library protocol was used to attach unique molecular identifiers. These identifiers were attached to individual cDNA molecules. TCRdb reanalysed the 5' RACE reads using MiXCR and keeps one entry per CDR3 protein. The table lists around 88,000 distinct CDR3 sequences, roughly an eighth of them singletons. Only a few counts were recorded for this clonotype. Trimming left V 0 bases short and J 4 bases short, with 5 bases between. The CDR3 sequence is 13 residues long. In germline, CDR1 is SGDLS, CDR2 YYNGEE. Sequences were obtained from whole blood. This clonotype was obtained from an adult who was a healthcare worker with PCR-confirmed SARS-CoV-2 infection or an uninfected control (not recorded which). This chain links TRBV9 with TRBJ2-1, with D maybe TRBD1 (5 bases). The CDR3 loop reads CASSVAGYNEQFF. DNA for the CDR3: TGTGCCAGCAGCGTAGCAGGGTACAATGAGCAGTTCTTC.